The T cell receptor (beta chain) described here comes from a study of cytomegalovirus exposure and HLA in healthy donors. Study-level results: Later genetic work tied a missense DCLRE1C variant to beta-chain V and J trimming. Reportedly, HLA-A and HLA-B alleles of most subjects were accurately predicted from TCR beta.

On this clone itself: Its antigen remains unidentified.

The CDR3 spans 14 residues. V gave up 8 bases and J gave up 5 bases, with 15 bases separating them. Germline V gives CDR1 WNHNN, CDR2 SYGVQD (reference sequence). Each of the donors was a healthy bone marrow donor. The PCR ran on 60 Vbeta and 13 Jbeta primers. Measured with immunoSEQ multiplex PCR; TCRdb has only the in-frame clones, and not every one. The table lists some 50,000 clones, 72% of them singletons. The sequence was collected from a man aged 25-45 years in good health and CMV-seronegative. Material: PBMCs. V and J are TRBV10-1 and TRBJ2-2; tentatively, D is TRBD1 (5 bases). The CDR3, as DNA: TGCGCCAGCCGACGGACATCTTGGACCGGGGAGCTGTTTTTT. Its translation: CASRRTSWTGELFF.